One and the same sample provided the 27 T cell receptor beta chains below, sequenced in a study of blood T cell repertoires in COVID-19. Clones were sequenced by immunoSEQ multiplex PCR, and TCRdb holds only the in-frame ones, with some missing. The top ten clones hold around 2% of a sample with 200,000 to 250,000 clones, 86% of them seen once. Sequenced: peripheral blood. All receptors come from a man between 25 and 39 years old who had recovered from COVID-19.

The chain carries TRBV19 and TRBJ1-2, with 7 bases fitting TRBD1. The CDR3 consists of 14 residues. Germline CDR1 LNHDA, CDR2 SQIVND (reference sequence). The junction had 12 bases not matched to a gene; V was cut back by 10 bases and J by 4 bases. The CDR3 reads CATRNRGGVYGYTF. The DNA of the CDR3 is TGTGCCACAAGGAACAGGGGAGGCGTCTATGGCTACACCTTC.

This clone was observed a handful of times. The chain carries TRBV9 and TRBJ2-7; D perhaps matches TRBD1 (6 bases). This CDR3 contains 13 residues. V was cut by 0 bases and J by 6 bases, with 10 bases left in between. Germline V gene data show CDR1 as SGDLS and CDR2 as YYNGEE. The CDR3 sequence is CASSVVLGGEQYF. CDR3 nucleotides: TGTGCCAGCAGCGTAGTTCTAGGGGGCGAGCAGTACTTC.

The sample holds a few counts of this clone. The V and J genes are TRBV6-5 and TRBJ2-3; a possible D gene is TRBD1 (6 bases). CDR1 is MNHEY, CDR2 SVGAGI, per germline. This CDR3 has 12 residues. With 5 bases removed from V and 5 bases from J, the gap between germline ends came to 8 bases. CDR3 DNA sequence: TGTGCCAGCAGTACAGGGAAAGATACGCAGTATTTT. It specifies CASSTGKDTQYF.

The V and J genes are TRBV13 and TRBJ2-5; 9 nucleotides align to TRBD2. Germline lookup yields CDR1 PRHDT and CDR2 FYEKMQ (reference sequence). The CDR3 runs to 16 residues. V lost 6 bases and J lost 3; bases outside the gene matches: 11. CDR3: CASSPNSGGGEETQYF. The DNA of the CDR3 is TGTGCCAGCAGTCCAAATAGCGGGGGAGGCGAAGAGACCCAGTACTTC.

The chain couples TRBV10-3 to TRBJ1-3; 8 bases fit TRBD1. Germline CDR1 is ENHRY and CDR2 is SYGVKD. V gave up 10 bases and J gave up 0 bases; unmatched junction bases: 8. The CDR3 covers 15 residues. The CDR3: CASLTGDSSGNTIYF. The CDR3 DNA reads as TGTGCCAGTTTGACAGGGGACAGCTCTGGAAACACCATATATTTT.

The chain couples TRBV4-1 to TRBJ2-3, with TRBD2 matching over 9 bases. V was pared by 1 base and J by 2 bases, with 10 bases of the junction left unmatched. The germline V gene encodes CDR1 MGHRA and CDR2 YSYEKL. The CDR3 has 18 amino acids. The CDR3 region has the DNA TGCGCCAGCAGCCAAGGGGCGGGGGGGCGCATAATCACAGATACGCAGTATTTT. It encodes CASSQGAGGRIITDTQYF.

The chain joins TRBV15 to TRBJ2-5; no clear D gene. There are 17 residues in the CDR3. Germline V gives CDR1 LNHNV, CDR2 YYDKDF (reference sequence). With 0 bases removed from V and 3 bases from J, the gap between germline ends came to 17 bases. CDR3 in DNA: TGTGCCACCAGCAGAGACTTGTATGTAACAGTAAAAGAGACCCAGTACTTC. It specifies CATSRDLYVTVKETQYF.

V usage is TRBV19 and J usage is TRBJ2-2; TRBD1 matches 9 bases. Per the germline V gene, CDR1 is LNHDA and CDR2 is SQIVND (reference sequence). The CDR3 is 14 amino acids. J gave up 9 bases and V 6 bases, and 8 bases lay outside the gene matches. The CDR3 coding sequence is TGTGCCAGTAGGTCCCGGGACAGGGTTTGGGAGCTGTTTTTT. Its protein product is CASRSRDRVWELFF.

This chain joins TRBV13 and TRBJ2-5; TRBD2 matches 9 bases. CDR3 length equals 17 residues. Trimming cost V 5 bases and J 2 bases; bases outside gene matches: 12. Germline CDR1 is PRHDT and CDR2 is FYEKMQ (reference sequence). CDR3 sequence reads: CASSPKGSGGSQETQYF. The DNA for the CDR3 is TGTGCCAGCAGCCCGAAGGGTAGCGGGGGATCACAAGAGACCCAGTACTTC.

On this clone itself: Additional DNA sequences in this sample encode the identical CDR3. The gene calls are TRBV7-2 and TRBJ2-5; D is undetermined. With 0 bases removed from V and 2 bases from J, the gap between germline ends came to 4 bases. Germline values: CDR1 SGHTA, CDR2 FQGNSA. The CDR3 runs 13 residues. CDR3 coding DNA: TGTGCCAGCAGCTTAGCTCAGCAAGAGACCCAGTACTTC. Translated, it gives CASSLAQQETQYF.

The rearrangement uses TRBV5-1 and TRBJ2-7; maybe TRBD2 (7 bases). The CDR3 is 14 amino acids. The germline V gene encodes CDR1 SGHRS and CDR2 YFSETQ. Trimming shortened V by 6 bases and J by 1 base, and 14 bases separated the two germline ends. CDR3 in DNA: TGCGCCAGCAAATGGGAGGGGGATTCCTACGAGCAGTACTTC. It yields the protein CASKWEGDSYEQYF.

J is TRBJ2-1 and V is TRBV11-2, with TRBD2 identical over 8 bases. The ends lost 2 bases at V and 4 bases at J; junction bases unmatched: 7. CDR1 is SGHAT and CDR2 is FQNNGV in the germline V gene. The CDR3 is made up of 16 amino acids. The CDR3 DNA is TGTGCCAGCAGCTTACACGAGCGGGGGACATACAATGAGCAGTTCTTC. Translated, it gives CASSLHERGTYNEQFF.

The V call is TRBV6-2 or TRBV6-3, the J call TRBJ1-5; 8 bases are shared with TRBD1. V lost 4 bases to trimming and J lost 1 base; unmatched junction nucleotides: 3. Germline V lookup: CDR1 MNHEY, CDR2 SVGEGT. This CDR3 has 15 amino acids. CDR3 nucleotide sequence: TGTGCCAGCAGTTCCGGACAGGGCAGCAATCAGCCCCAGCATTTT. Protein product: CASSSGQGSNQPQHF.

The rearrangement joins TRBV6-5 to TRBJ1-5, with 10 bases identical to TRBD1. Germline CDR1 MNHEY, CDR2 SVGAGI. The CDR3 loop spans 14 amino acids. V dropped 8 bases and J dropped 6; count of bases not matched to a gene: 7. CDR3 sequence (DNA): TGTGCCAGCCTTTTTGGGACAGGGGTTCAGCCCCAGCATTTT. Translated, it gives CASLFGTGVQPQHF.

The chain links TRBV9 to TRBJ1-1; no clear D gene. The V and J ends lost 0 bases and 3 bases respectively, with 6 bases between them. Germline V lookup: CDR1 SGDLS, CDR2 YYNGEE. The CDR3 covers 13 residues. For the CDR3, the DNA is TGTGCCAGCAGCGTAGGCGGGTACACTGAAGCTTTCTTT. It specifies CASSVGGYTEAFF. Drawing the rest from reference TRBV9 and TRBJ1-1, the complete variable domain is DSGVTQTPKHLITATGQRVTLRCSPRSGDLSVYWYQQSLDQGLQFLIQYYNGEERAKGNILERFSAQQFPDLHSELNLSSLELGDSALYFCASSVGGYTEAFFGQGTRLTVV.

The rearrangement links TRBV9 to TRBJ2-4, with D perhaps matching TRBD1 (5 bases). Germline lookup yields CDR1 SGDLS and CDR2 YYNGEE. V shed 4 bases and J shed 1 base, with 27 bases lying between them. The CDR3 is made up of 20 amino acids. The CDR3 loop reads CASSPRTGPGPTVAKNIQYF. The CDR3 region has the DNA TGTGCCAGCAGCCCCCGCACGGGTCCAGGGCCCACGGTCGCCAAAAACATTCAGTACTTC.

V and J are TRBV7-9 and TRBJ2-7; D is perhaps TRBD2 (6 bases). The CDR3 has 14 residues. V shed 1 base and J shed 2 bases, with 9 bases lying between them. Germline V gene lookup returns CDR1 SEHNR and CDR2 FQNEAQ (reference sequence). CDR3 nucleotides: TGTGCCAGCAGCTTAGGCACGGGGGCCTACGAGCAGTACTTC. This sequence encodes CASSLGTGAYEQYF.

The chain recombines TRBV30 with TRBJ1-1; D not certain. This CDR3 has 14 residues. Trimming took 7 bases from V and 5 from J, leaving 20 bases between them. The germline CDR1 and CDR2 sequences are GTSNPN and SVGIG (reference sequence). The CDR3 DNA reads TGTGCCTATCACGTTCTGGAGGGAAGAACTGAAGCTTTCTTT. Translating gives CAYHVLEGRTEAFF.

This clone was detected only a few times. Other nucleotide sequences from this sample produce the same CDR3. The V call is TRBV12-3 or TRBV12-4, the J call TRBJ2-5; 8 bases align to TRBD2. The CDR3 contains 13 residues. After removal of 3 bases from V and 3 bases from J, the junction contained 0 bases not matched to a gene. CDR3 nucleotides: TGTGCCAGCAGTTTCGGGGGGGAAGAGACCCAGTACTTC. Residues: CASSFGGEETQYF.

The genes are TRBV29-1 and TRBJ1-2; a possible D gene is TRBD1 (5 bases). Germline assignment: CDR1 SQVTM and CDR2 ANQGSEA. V dropped 7 bases and J dropped 4 bases, with 19 bases sitting between them. This CDR3 has 14 amino acids. In DNA form, the CDR3 reads TGCAGCGCCGTTCGGACAAGCCCCCTCTATGGCTACACCTTC. It yields the protein CSAVRTSPLYGYTF.

V is TRBV12-5 and J is TRBJ2-7; perhaps TRBD2 as D (6 bases). Germline CDR1 is LGHNT and CDR2 is FRNRAP. Trimming removed 7 bases at V and 4 bases at J, with 11 bases between. The length of the CDR3 is 12 residues. The CDR3 bases are TGTGCTAGTGCCCTGCGGGGATACGAGCAGTACTTC. Translation: CASALRGYEQYF.

The chain links TRBV7-9 to TRBJ2-7; possible D gene TRBD2, 6 bases. V was shortened by 3 bases and J by 7 bases, with 7 bases between the two germline ends. The CDR3 covers 11 residues. Germline V gene data show CDR1 as SEHNR and CDR2 as FQNEAQ (reference sequence). The CDR3 is CASSLAGEQYF. CDR3 DNA: TGTGCCAGCAGCTTGGCGGGGGAGCAGTACTTC.

The chain links TRBV7-2 to TRBJ1-2; 8 bases match TRBD1. Trimming took 5 bases from V and 4 from J; bases not matched to a gene: 3. This CDR3 region has 13 residues. CDR1 and CDR2 (germline): SGHTA, FQGNSA. Here the CDR3 reads CASSRDRFYGYTF. In DNA form, the CDR3 reads TGTGCCAGCAGCCGGGACAGGTTCTATGGCTACACCTTC.

The chain has TRBV7-9 and TRBJ1-1; D remains unclear. Per the germline V gene, CDR1 is SEHNR and CDR2 is FQNEAQ (reference sequence). The CDR3 covers 14 residues. The germline V and J ends were trimmed by 1 base and 1 base, with 7 bases remaining between them. CDR3 nucleotide sequence: TGTGCCAGCAGCTTAGACAGCCCGAACACTGAAGCTTTCTTT. Translation: CASSLDSPNTEAFF.

The rearrangement joins TRBV27 to TRBJ2-7; tentative D call: TRBD2 (6 bases). Germline V gene sequence: CDR1 MNHEY, CDR2 SMNVEV (reference sequence). The CDR3 covers 13 residues. The V and J ends lost 4 bases and 6 bases respectively, with 13 bases between them. The CDR3 nucleotides read TGTGCCAGCAGTTCCGGCCGGGAGCGCGAGCAGTACTTC. This codes for CASSSGREREQYF.

This clone turned up a few times. The CDR3 region is CASSARRGSNQPQHF. CDR3 in DNA: TGTGCCAGCAGCGCCCGACGGGGTAGCAATCAGCCCCAGCATTTT. The genes are TRBV7-8 and TRBJ1-5; no clear D gene. The germline V and J ends were trimmed by 5 bases and 0 bases, with 11 bases remaining between them. This CDR3 is 15 amino acids long. Germline V gene data show CDR1 as SGHVS and CDR2 as FQNEAQ. Together with reference TRBV7-8 and TRBJ1-5, the CDR3 gives the full variable domain: GAGVSQSPRYKVAKRGQDVALRCDPISGHVSLFWYQQALGQGPEFLTYFQNEAQLDKSGLPSDRFFAERPEGSVSTLKIQRTQQEDSAVYLCASSARRGSNQPQHFGDGTRLSIL.

This clone came up once. The chain uses TRBV7-9 and TRBJ2-7; possibly TRBD2 for D (7 bases). This CDR3 has 16 residues. V lost 5 bases to trimming and J lost 7 bases, with 24 bases between them. The germline V gene encodes CDR1 SEHNR and CDR2 FQNEAQ (reference sequence). DNA for the CDR3: TGTGCCAGCAGCCCCCCGCGTGCGGGGGCCCCCTGGGAGCAGTACTTC. This codes for CASSPPRAGAPWEQYF. The full variable domain, with the rest looked up from reference TRBV7-9 and TRBJ2-7, is DTGVSQNPRHKITKRGQNVTFRCDPISEHNRLYWYRQTLGQGPEFLTYFQNEAQLEKSRLLSDRFSAERPKGSFSTLEIQRTEQGDSAMYLCASSPPRAGAPWEQYFGPGTRLTVT.